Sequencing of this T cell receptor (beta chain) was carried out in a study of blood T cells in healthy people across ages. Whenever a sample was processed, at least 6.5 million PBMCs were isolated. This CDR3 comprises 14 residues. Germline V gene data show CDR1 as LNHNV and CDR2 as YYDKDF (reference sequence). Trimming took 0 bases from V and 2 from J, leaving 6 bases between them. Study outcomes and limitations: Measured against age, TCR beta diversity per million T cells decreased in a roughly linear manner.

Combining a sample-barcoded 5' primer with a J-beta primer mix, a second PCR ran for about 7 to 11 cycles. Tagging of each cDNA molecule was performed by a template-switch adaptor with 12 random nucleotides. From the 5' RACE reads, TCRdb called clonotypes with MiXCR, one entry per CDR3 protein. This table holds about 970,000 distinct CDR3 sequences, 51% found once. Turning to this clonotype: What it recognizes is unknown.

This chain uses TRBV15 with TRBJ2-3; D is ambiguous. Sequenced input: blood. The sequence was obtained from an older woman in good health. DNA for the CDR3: TGTGCCACCAGCAGAGACAGGACCACAGATACGCAGTATTTT. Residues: CATSRDRTTDTQYF.